The 9 T cell receptor beta chains given below trace back to one sample, sequenced in a study of blood T cell repertoires in COVID-19. Measured with immunoSEQ multiplex PCR; TCRdb has only the in-frame clones, and not every one. Of a few hundred thousand clones in the sample, 60% to 75% were seen once. The specimen sequenced was peripheral blood. The source of these receptors is an elderly woman with acute or convalescent COVID-19.

This chain uses TRBV5-1 with TRBJ2-7; 8 bases are a match to TRBD1. The CDR3 spans 15 residues. Per the germline V gene, CDR1 is SGHRS and CDR2 is YFSETQ. J was trimmed by 4 bases and V by 3 bases; bases with no gene match: 9. CDR3 in amino acids: CASSSGQGSGYEQYF. The CDR3 coding sequence is TGCGCCAGCAGCTCAGGACAGGGCTCCGGGTACGAGCAGTACTTC. The entire variable domain, with the rest obtained from reference TRBV5-1 and TRBJ2-7, is as follows: KAGVTQTPRYLIKTRGQQVTLSCSPISGHRSVSWYQQTPGQGLQFLFEYFSETQRNKGNFPGRFSGRQFSNSRSEMNVSTLELGDSALYLCASSSGQGSGYEQYFGPGTRLTVT.

Comments on this clone: A junction end diverges from the germline sequence, so it may reflect a read error. The CDR3: CAGSRGQETQYF. In DNA, the CDR3 is TGTGCCGGCAGCAGAGGCCAAGAGACCCAGTACTTC. The rearrangement joins TRBV6-5 to TRBJ2-5; D unresolved. The CDR3 consists of 12 residues. Germline CDR1 MNHEY, CDR2 SVGAGI.

The chain has TRBV2 and TRBJ1-5; D may be TRBD1 (5 bases). CDR1 SNHLY and CDR2 FYNNEI come from the germline V gene. This CDR3 is built from 14 residues. V lost 4 bases and J 6 bases, leaving 13 bases between the germline ends. DNA of the CDR3: TGTGCCAGCAGTGGAAGCGCAGGGCTTCAGCCCCAGCATTTT. Translating it yields CASSGSAGLQPQHF.

This chain uses TRBV7-8 with TRBJ2-5, with 8 bases aligning to TRBD2. From germline, CDR1 is SGHVS and CDR2 FQNEAQ. The CDR3 runs to 15 residues. V dropped 3 bases and J dropped 5; count of bases not matched to a gene: 8. The CDR3 sequence is CASSFPGASGETQYF. For the CDR3, the DNA is TGTGCCAGCAGCTTCCCTGGGGCTAGCGGGGAGACCCAGTACTTC.

The V gene is TRBV3-1 (or the pseudogene TRBV3-2), the J gene TRBJ1-4; D might be TRBD1 (6 bases). CDR1 LGHDT and CDR2 YNNKEL come from the germline V gene (reference sequence). The V gene lost 2 bases and the J gene lost 8 bases, with 18 bases spanning the gap. The CDR3 covers 16 residues. CDR3 region: CASSQRGTQGREKLFF. The CDR3 DNA reads as TGTGCCAGCAGCCAAAGGGGGACCCAGGGTAGAGAAAAACTGTTTTTT.

The chain links TRBV19 to TRBJ1-5; TRBD1 agrees at 8 bases. Germline values: CDR1 LNHDA, CDR2 SQIVND (reference sequence). The ends lost 5 bases at V and 6 bases at J; junction bases unmatched: 12. The CDR3 runs to 16 residues. CDR3 nucleotide sequence: TGTGCCAGTAGTCTTCTCGGACAGGGAGTCGGTCAGCCCCAGCATTTT. It encodes CASSLLGQGVGQPQHF.

The chain combines TRBV5-1 with TRBJ2-1; the match to TRBD2 covers 11 bases. The V segment lost 4 bases and the J segment 5 bases; nucleotides outside the gene matches: 5. This CDR3 comprises 15 residues. CDR1 is SGHRS and CDR2 is YFSETQ in the germline V gene. CDR3: CASSMQGLADNEQFF. The CDR3 DNA is TGCGCCAGCAGCATGCAGGGACTAGCGGACAATGAGCAGTTCTTC. Complete variable domain (other parts from reference TRBV5-1 and TRBJ2-1): KAGVTQTPRYLIKTRGQQVTLSCSPISGHRSVSWYQQTPGQGLQFLFEYFSETQRNKGNFPGRFSGRQFSNSRSEMNVSTLELGDSALYLCASSMQGLADNEQFFGPGTRLTVL.

This clone occurred a few times. The chain links TRBV7-3 to TRBJ2-3; 14 bases fit TRBD2. The CDR3 has 18 amino acids. Trimming took 5 bases from V and 0 from J; bases not matched to a gene: 7. Germline loops: CDR1 SGHTA, CDR2 FQGTGA. The chain's CDR3 is CASSRLAGGPTSTDTQYF. CDR3 in DNA: TGTGCCAGCAGCAGACTAGCGGGGGGGCCCACTAGCACAGATACGCAGTATTTT.

The chain recombines TRBV30 with TRBJ1-1; D gene ambiguous. Trimming cost V 0 bases and J 6 bases, with 8 bases left between them. Germline V CDR1 and CDR2: GTSNPN, SVGIG (reference sequence). This CDR3 is 12 amino acids long. The CDR3 protein is CAWSVEGAEAFF. DNA for the CDR3: TGTGCCTGGAGTGTGGAGGGTGCTGAAGCTTTCTTT.